The 9 T cell receptor beta chains presented below share a single source sample, sequenced in a study of shared clonotypes between healthy human individuals. TCRdb keeps only in-frame clones here, not all; method: immunoSEQ multiplex PCR. This sample has some 2,000,000 clones, with 85% to 95% found just once. The sequenced material came from naive CD4+ T cells sorted from blood. Sample subset: CD45RA+ positively selected. All receptors come from a man between 18 and 35 years old in good health.

V usage is TRBV2 and J usage is TRBJ1-1; D possibly corresponds to TRBD1 (5 bases). Trimming left V 6 bases short and J 0 bases short, with 11 bases between. Germline lookup yields CDR1 SNHLY and CDR2 FYNNEI. The CDR3 totals 14 residues. In DNA, the CDR3 is TGTGCCAGCAGGTTACAGGTGATGAACACTGAAGCTTTCTTT. This translates into CASRLQVMNTEAFF.

This clone was seen a few times. V is TRBV6-1 and J is TRBJ2-2; D is perhaps TRBD1 (6 bases). Germline-derived CDR1 and CDR2 are MNHNS and SASEGT. Trimming shortened V by 6 bases and J by 2 bases, and 13 bases separated the two germline ends. This CDR3 comprises 15 residues. The DNA for the CDR3 is TGTGCCAGCAGACGGACAGCCCGCAACACCGGGGAGCTGTTTTTT. Its protein product is CASRRTARNTGELFF.

The CDR3: CASSYSSAPQHF. DNA of the CDR3: TGTGCCAGCAGTTACTCGTCGGCGCCCCAGCATTTT. V and J are TRBV6-5 and TRBJ1-5; no definite D call. The V end lost 0 bases, the J end lost 9 bases, and 6 bases lay between the germline ends. Germline loops: CDR1 MNHEY, CDR2 SVGAGI. This CDR3 is 12 amino acids long.

The chain combines TRBV7-3 with TRBJ2-3; D uncertain. Germline lookup yields CDR1 SGHTA and CDR2 FQGTGA. The V and J ends lost 2 bases and 4 bases respectively, with 7 bases between them. The CDR3 is made up of 13 amino acids. Written as DNA, the CDR3 is TGTGCCAGCAGCTTACTAGTGGCAGATACGCAGTATTTT. It translates to CASSLLVADTQYF.

The chain is built from TRBV7-2 and TRBJ2-1, with D possibly being TRBD1 (6 bases). The V and J ends lost 1 base and 0 bases respectively, with 16 bases between them. The CDR3 spans 18 residues. From germline, CDR1 is SGHTA and CDR2 FQGNSA. The CDR3 nucleotides read TGTGCCAGCAGCTTAGGTTTCAGGGGTACTCACTCCTACAATGAGCAGTTCTTC. Protein product: CASSLGFRGTHSYNEQFF.

This chain connects TRBV27 to TRBJ2-7; D is ambiguous. This CDR3 is 13 amino acids long. Per the germline V gene, CDR1 is MNHEY and CDR2 is SMNVEV (reference sequence). Trimming took 4 bases from V and 0 from J, leaving 7 bases between them. The CDR3 sequence: CASSSPDSYEQYF. The CDR3 nucleotides are TGTGCCAGCAGTTCGCCAGACTCCTACGAGCAGTACTTC.

The rearrangement uses TRBV4-1 and TRBJ1-5; 8 bases are shared with TRBD1. This CDR3 spans 15 amino acids. After removal of 3 bases from V and 6 bases from J, the junction contained 7 bases not matched to a gene. Germline V gives CDR1 MGHRA, CDR2 YSYEKL. The CDR3 protein is CASSHGQGWFQPQHF. The CDR3 nucleotides read TGCGCCAGCAGCCACGGACAGGGTTGGTTTCAGCCCCAGCATTTT.

This chain joins TRBV6-5 and TRBJ2-7, with TRBD1 as a possible D gene (6 bases). This CDR3 has 16 amino acids. V lost 0 bases to trimming and J lost 4 bases, with 16 bases between them. CDR1 and CDR2 from the germline V gene are MNHEY and SVGAGI. Written as DNA, the CDR3 is TGTGCCAGCAGTTACTCAAGCAGGGGCCAATCGTACGAGCAGTACTTC. Translating gives CASSYSSRGQSYEQYF.

This chain links TRBV5-4 with TRBJ1-2; TRBD1 matches 7 bases. Trimming at V came to 4 bases and at J to 6 bases, leaving 12 bases not matched to a gene. Germline CDR1 reads SGHNT; CDR2 reads YYREEE (reference sequence). This CDR3 region has 15 residues. For the CDR3, the DNA is TGTGCCAGCAGCCTGGAGGGGGCGCGACAGGATGGCTACACCTTC. Its protein product is CASSLEGARQDGYTF.